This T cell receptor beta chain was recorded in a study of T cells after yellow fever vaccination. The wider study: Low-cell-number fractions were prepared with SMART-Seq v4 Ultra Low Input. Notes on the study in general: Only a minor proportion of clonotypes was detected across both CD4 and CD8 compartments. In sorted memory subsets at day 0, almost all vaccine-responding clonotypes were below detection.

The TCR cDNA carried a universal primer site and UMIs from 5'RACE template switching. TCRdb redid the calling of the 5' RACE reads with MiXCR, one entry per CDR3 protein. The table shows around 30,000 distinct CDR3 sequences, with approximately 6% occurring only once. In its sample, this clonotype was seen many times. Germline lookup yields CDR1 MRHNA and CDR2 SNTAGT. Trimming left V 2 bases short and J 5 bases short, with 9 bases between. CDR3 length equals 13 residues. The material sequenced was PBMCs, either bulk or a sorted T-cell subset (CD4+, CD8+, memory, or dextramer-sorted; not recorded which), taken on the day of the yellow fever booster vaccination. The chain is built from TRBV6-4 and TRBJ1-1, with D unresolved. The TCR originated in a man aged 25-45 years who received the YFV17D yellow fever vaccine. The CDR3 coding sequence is TGTGCCAGCAGTGACCGCATGGGGACTGAAGCTTTCTTT. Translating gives CASSDRMGTEAFF.